This TCR beta chain emerged from a study of blood T cell repertoires in COVID-19. Across the study: COVID-19 samples, acute and convalescent, were from the United States, Italy and Spain.

The CDR3 loop spans 15 amino acids. V lost 2 bases and J 2 bases, leaving 10 bases between the germline ends. Germline values: CDR1 KGHSH, CDR2 LQKENI. TCRdb's table, derived via immunoSEQ multiplex PCR, lists solely in-frame clones and lacks some. The table shows about 120,000 clones, with about 88% occurring only once. The chain is built from TRBV18 and TRBJ1-3, with D uncertain. The sequence came from an elderly woman with acute or convalescent COVID-19. Sequencing used peripheral blood. CDR3 residues: CASSPISGTGNTIYF. The CDR3 coding sequence is TGTGCCAGCTCACCAATATCCGGGACTGGAAACACCATATATTTT.